These 14 T cell receptor beta chains came from one sample sequenced in a study of neurological immune-mediated disorders. Each CDR3 protein gets one entry after TCRdb re-called the 5' RACE reads with MiXCR. The sample shows 50,000 to 80,000 distinct CDR3 sequences, 3.4% of them seen only once. Sequencing input: PBMCs. The receptors derive from a man aged 35-49 years with multiple sclerosis.

As for this clonotype: Given a much more abundant clone one base away, this may be a read error. The CDR3 region is CSARHPGGSTDTQYF. In DNA, the CDR3 is TGCAGTGCTAGGCACCCCGGGGGAAGCACAGATACGCAGTATTTT. This chain uses TRBV20-1 with TRBJ2-3, with D maybe TRBD2 (6 bases). The length of the CDR3 is 15 residues. V lost 3 bases and J 0 bases, leaving 13 bases between the germline ends. Germline assignment: CDR1 DFQATT and CDR2 SNEGSKA (reference sequence).

This clonotype has at least ten counts. V gene TRBV5-6 combines with J gene TRBJ1-5; a possible D gene is TRBD1 (6 bases). CDR3 length: 16 residues. V was shortened by 2 bases and J by 4 bases, with 16 bases between the two germline ends. Per the germline V gene, CDR1 is SGHDT and CDR2 is YYEEEE. This CDR3 is CASSLQGWFGNQPQHF. As DNA, the CDR3 is TGTGCCAGCAGCTTACAGGGCTGGTTTGGGAATCAGCCCCAGCATTTT.

Many counts were recorded for this clonotype. The rearrangement links TRBV5-6 to TRBJ1-1, with 7 bases aligning to TRBD1. The germline CDR1 and CDR2 sequences are SGHDT and YYEEEE. The CDR3 spans 15 residues. Unmatched junction bases numbered 6, after V lost 3 bases and J lost 1 base. CDR3: CASSSRGTGNTEAFF. In nucleotides, the CDR3 is TGTGCCAGCAGCTCCAGGGGGACGGGGAACACTGAAGCTTTCTTT.

This clonotype was recorded many times. The chain links TRBV20-1 to TRBJ1-5; D gene uncertain. CDR3 length equals 13 residues. V gave up 3 bases and J gave up 4 bases, with 10 bases separating them. Germline V CDR1 and CDR2: DFQATT, SNEGSKA (reference sequence). CDR3 coding DNA: TGCAGTGCTAGTGGGTCTTATAATCAGCCCCAGCATTTT. Residues: CSASGSYNQPQHF.

This clonotype was counted many times. The V call is TRBV19, the J call TRBJ2-1; D not certain. This CDR3 region has 13 residues. The germline CDR1 and CDR2 sequences are LNHDA and SQIVND (reference sequence). Trimming left V 9 bases short and J 3 bases short, with 12 bases between. CDR3 region: CASEAHSYNEQFF. The CDR3 DNA sequence: TGTGCCAGCGAAGCTCATAGCTACAATGAGCAGTTCTTC.

This clonotype is medium-sized. The chain employs TRBV20-1 and TRBJ2-1, with 9 bases that match TRBD2. The CDR3 length is 16 residues. V shed 6 bases, J shed 0 bases, and the junction held 9 bases outside the gene matches. Germline lookup yields CDR1 DFQATT and CDR2 SNEGSKA (reference sequence). This CDR3 reads CSAPSRSGSSYNEQFF. DNA of the CDR3: TGCAGTGCCCCTAGTCGTAGCGGGAGCTCCTACAATGAGCAGTTCTTC.

The sample holds many counts of this clonotype. The chain links TRBV20-1 to TRBJ2-1, with a possible D match to TRBD2 (6 bases). The CDR3 length is 15 residues. V was shortened by 6 bases and J by 0 bases, with 15 bases between the two germline ends. Germline V gene data show CDR1 as DFQATT and CDR2 as SNEGSKA (reference sequence). The CDR3 protein is CSAGTGLSSYNEQFF. The CDR3 DNA is TGCAGTGCAGGGACGGGACTGAGCTCCTACAATGAGCAGTTCTTC.

This clonotype has a count of ten or more. The chain couples TRBV5-1 to TRBJ2-1; 10 nucleotides line up with TRBD2. The CDR3 is made up of 16 amino acids. V dropped 7 bases and J dropped 0; count of bases not matched to a gene: 7. The germline gives CDR1 SGHRS, CDR2 YFSETQ. As DNA, the CDR3 is TGCGCCAGCGGTGCTACTAGCGGGGCCTCCTACAATGAGCAGTTCTTC. It specifies CASGATSGASYNEQFF.

This clonotype was found many times. The chain recombines TRBV7-9 with TRBJ1-4; 7 positions agree with TRBD1. Trimming removed 3 bases from V and 8 bases from J; junction bases left unmatched: 9. The CDR3 has 15 residues. In germline, CDR1 is SEHNR, CDR2 FQNEAQ (reference sequence). CDR3 sequence reads: CASSFSVTGKEKLFF. CDR3 sequence (DNA): TGTGCCAGCAGCTTTTCCGTGACAGGGAAAGAAAAACTGTTTTTT. The whole variable domain, remainder taken from reference TRBV7-9 and TRBJ1-4, is DTGVSQNPRHKITKRGQNVTFRCDPISEHNRLYWYRQTLGQGPEFLTYFQNEAQLEKSRLLSDRFSAERPKGSFSTLEIQRTEQGDSAMYLCASSFSVTGKEKLFFGSGTQLSVL.

This clonotype has ten or more counts. The CDR3 reads CAISDGTSGIRDEQFF. CDR3 nucleotides: TGTGCCATCAGTGACGGGACTAGCGGGATTAGGGATGAGCAGTTCTTC. The chain couples TRBV10-3 to TRBJ2-1, with TRBD2 matching over 13 bases. This CDR3 is built from 16 residues. CDR1 and CDR2 from the germline V gene are ENHRY and SYGVKD. Trimming at V came to 3 bases and at J to 8 bases, leaving 7 bases not matched to a gene.

The chain employs TRBV6-6 and TRBJ1-5; 9 positions agree with TRBD1. Trimming took 5 bases from V and 4 from J; bases not matched to a gene: 9. This CDR3 has 16 residues. The germline gives CDR1 MNHNY, CDR2 SVGAGI (reference sequence). In nucleotides, the CDR3 is TGTGCCAGCAGTGGGCGGACAGGGGCGTCGAATCAGCCCCAGCATTTT. Its translation: CASSGRTGASNQPQHF.

This clonotype was recorded at least ten times. The chain combines TRBV7-9 with TRBJ2-7; 9 positions match TRBD1. Germline CDR1 SEHNR, CDR2 FQNEAQ (reference sequence). Trimming at V came to 3 bases and at J to 3 bases, leaving 6 bases not matched to a gene. The CDR3 extends over 15 amino acids. The CDR3 protein is CASSFLQGAGYEQYF. In DNA, the CDR3 is TGTGCCAGCAGCTTTCTACAGGGGGCCGGCTACGAGCAGTACTTC.

This clonotype has at least ten counts. This chain uses TRBV12-3 or TRBV12-4 with TRBJ1-1; TRBD1 is a possible D gene (6 bases). Trimming cost V 5 bases and J 5 bases, with 15 bases left between them. The CDR3 loop spans 14 amino acids. CDR3 DNA: TGTGCCAGCAGTGCCTGGGACATCTATACTGAAGCTTTCTTT. Its translation is CASSAWDIYTEAFF.

The sample holds many counts of this clonotype. The chain has TRBV12-3 or TRBV12-4 and TRBJ2-7, with unresolved D. This CDR3 contains 14 residues. V lost 4 bases and J 1 base, leaving 11 bases between the germline ends. CDR3 amino acids: CASSYDVGSYEQYF. CDR3 sequence (DNA): TGTGCCAGCAGTTACGATGTCGGGTCCTACGAGCAGTACTTC.